Sequencing of this T cell receptor (beta chain) was carried out in a study of T-cell memory formation after mild COVID-19. This clonotype was counted only a few times. J gave up 2 bases and V 4 bases, and 2 bases lay outside the gene matches. The CDR3 totals 14 residues. The germline V gene encodes CDR1 SGHKS and CDR2 YYEKEE (reference sequence). TCRdb re-called the 5' RACE reads with MiXCR, one entry per CDR3 protein. The data contain roughly 150,000 distinct CDR3 sequences, 13% of them seen just once; the ten biggest clones take up approximately 3.4%. This receptor was obtained from a man between 18 and 35 years old who had mild COVID-19 (a few samples of this study predate the infection). Cell type and time point are not known. This chain connects TRBV5-5 to TRBJ2-5, with 10 positions matching TRBD1. The specimen sequenced was PBMCs or a T cell subset sorted from them (not recorded which). CDR3 DNA: TGTGCCAGCAGCCAGGGACAGGGGCAAGAGACCCAGTACTTC. The encoded protein is CASSQGQGQETQYF.